This passage covers 19 T cell receptor beta chains from one sample sequenced in a study of control samples from healthy donors and cancer patients. Sequenced by immunoSEQ multiplex PCR; TCRdb stores in-frame clones only, minus some. Among 160,000 or so clones listed, just over 95% were seen once. The sample was blood. The receptors derive from a young woman in good health.

The gene calls are TRBV28 and TRBJ1-5; 7 nucleotides align to TRBD1. The trim removed 5 bases at V and 5 bases at J, leaving 6 bases unmatched. The V gene's germline CDR1 is MDHEN and CDR2 SYDVKM. The CDR3 has 14 amino acids. CDR3 bases: TGTGCCAGCAGTACCGGGACAGAATATCAGCCCCAGCATTTT. It specifies CASSTGTEYQPQHF.

V and J are TRBV2 and TRBJ1-3; unclear D gene. CDR3 size: 16 residues. Germline V gene sequence: CDR1 SNHLY, CDR2 FYNNEI. V lost 7 bases and J 1 base, leaving 17 bases between the germline ends. The CDR3 loop is CASIPLLGTSGNTIYF. The DNA for the CDR3 is TGTGCCAGCATCCCCCTTCTGGGTACTTCTGGAAACACCATATATTTT.

The CDR3 DNA is TGTGCCAGCAGTGAAACCCGAGGGCTAAACACTGAAGCTTTCTTT. Translation gives CASSETRGLNTEAFF. This chain connects TRBV2 to TRBJ1-1; D is unclear. The CDR3 spans 15 residues. The germline V gene has CDR1 SNHLY and CDR2 FYNNEI. With 2 bases removed from V and 2 bases from J, the gap between germline ends came to 12 bases.

The J gene is TRBJ1-5, the V gene TRBV28; 9 bases line up with TRBD1. V gave up 5 bases and J gave up 6 bases; unmatched junction bases: 8. Germline CDR1 MDHEN, CDR2 SYDVKM. The CDR3 runs to 15 residues. The CDR3 protein is CASSRGQGWGQPQHF. CDR3 sequence (DNA): TGTGCCAGCAGTCGAGGACAGGGGTGGGGTCAGCCCCAGCATTTT.

The chain combines TRBV19 with TRBJ1-5, with a weak D call TRBD1 (6 bases). Deletions cut 8 bases from V and 0 bases from J, with 14 bases between. The CDR3 consists of 15 residues. Germline loops: CDR1 LNHDA, CDR2 SQIVND (reference sequence). CDR3 region: CASLQGEYSNQPQHF. CDR3 DNA: TGTGCCAGTTTACAGGGCGAGTATAGCAATCAGCCCCAGCATTTT.

The chain joins TRBV11-2 to TRBJ2-3; perhaps TRBD2 as D (6 bases). The CDR3 has 14 amino acids. V gave up 3 bases and J gave up 2 bases, with 9 bases separating them. Germline CDR1 SGHAT, CDR2 FQNNGV. The CDR3 nucleotides read TGTGCCAGCAGCTTGGGACTCAACACAGATACGCAGTATTTT. Its protein is CASSLGLNTDTQYF.

The chain uses TRBV5-1 and TRBJ2-3; D ambiguous. This CDR3 has 12 residues. The V end lost 5 bases, the J end lost 5 bases, and 9 bases lay between the germline ends. Germline CDR1 and CDR2: SGHRS and YFSETQ. The chain's CDR3 is CASRSAGDTQYF. CDR3 sequence (DNA): TGCGCCAGCAGATCAGCAGGAGATACGCAGTATTTT.

The J gene is TRBJ2-1, the V gene TRBV9; D is ambiguous. V was shortened by 0 bases and J by 7 bases, with 14 bases between the two germline ends. The CDR3 consists of 15 residues. Germline V lookup: CDR1 SGDLS, CDR2 YYNGEE. This CDR3 is CASSVEGGNRNEQFF. The CDR3, as DNA: TGTGCCAGCAGCGTAGAGGGTGGGAATAGGAATGAGCAGTTCTTC.

The genes are TRBV24-1 and TRBJ2-2; D is uncertain. Germline lookup yields CDR1 KGHDR and CDR2 SFDVKD. The CDR3 is made up of 15 amino acids. V was trimmed by 0 bases and J by 3 bases, leaving 7 bases between them. The CDR3 DNA follows: TGTGCCACCAGTGATTTGAGGGTAGACACCGGGGAGCTGTTTTTT. Amino acid sequence: CATSDLRVDTGELFF.

The chain couples TRBV29-1 to TRBJ1-3, with no clear D. The CDR3 sequence is 12 residues long. CDR1 is SQVTM and CDR2 is ANQGSEA in the germline V gene. The ends were cut back, 3 bases at V and 0 bases at J, with 3 bases in the middle. Here the CDR3 DNA reads TGCAGCGTTGAGTACTCTGGAAACACCATATATTTT. This gives the protein CSVEYSGNTIYF.

The chain has TRBV6-6 and TRBJ1-3; TRBD1 matches at 8 bases. The CDR3 totals 16 residues. Germline CDR1 reads MNHNY; CDR2 reads SVGAGI (reference sequence). The V gene end was trimmed by 5 bases and the J gene end by 7 bases; junction bases not matched to a gene: 13. This CDR3 reads CASSRTAGGAGNTIYF. The CDR3 nucleotides are TGTGCCAGCAGTCGAACCGCAGGGGGCGCGGGTAACACCATATATTTT.

V and J are TRBV19 and TRBJ1-5, with D tentatively TRBD1 (5 bases). Germline lookup yields CDR1 LNHDA and CDR2 SQIVND (reference sequence). V lost 5 bases, J lost 1 base, and 9 bases lay in between. The CDR3 runs 14 residues. CDR3 loop: CASSSGNSNQPQHF. Written as DNA, the CDR3 is TGTGCCAGTAGTTCAGGGAACAGCAATCAGCCCCAGCATTTT.

Here the CDR3 DNA reads TGTGCCAGCAGAAGAAGGGGCGGAACTGGGGCCAACGTCCTGACTTTC. It translates to CASRRRGGTGANVLTF. The rearrangement joins TRBV28 to TRBJ2-6; D possibly corresponds to TRBD1 (5 bases). There are 16 residues in the CDR3. V was pared by 6 bases and J by 2 bases, with 14 bases between. Germline CDR1 MDHEN, CDR2 SYDVKM.

The chain links TRBV28 to TRBJ2-7; TRBD1 matches at 9 bases. J was trimmed by 5 bases and V by 3 bases; bases with no gene match: 2. The CDR3 loop spans 13 amino acids. Germline lookup yields CDR1 MDHEN and CDR2 SYDVKM. The CDR3 protein is CASSLDRGHEQYF. Written as DNA, the CDR3 is TGTGCCAGCAGTTTGGACAGGGGACACGAGCAGTACTTC.

As DNA, the CDR3 is TGTGCCAGCAGCAAGACAGGGTTTAGCAATCAGCCCCAGCATTTT. Encoded protein: CASSKTGFSNQPQHF. The V gene is TRBV7-8, the J gene TRBJ1-5, with 7 bases that match TRBD1. V shed 5 bases and J 0 bases; nucleotides not matched to a gene: 4. Germline V gene lookup returns CDR1 SGHVS and CDR2 FQNEAQ. This CDR3 is built from 15 residues.

This clone showed up just once. This rearrangement joins TRBV10-3 to TRBJ2-5; possible D gene TRBD2, 7 bases. Germline CDR1 and CDR2: ENHRY and SYGVKD. This CDR3 has 14 amino acids. V was clipped by 6 bases and J by 2 bases, with 13 bases between them. CDR3 sequence reads: CAIRGAGAQETQYF. DNA of the CDR3: TGTGCCATCAGGGGGGCGGGGGCACAAGAGACCCAGTACTTC.

CDR3 nucleotide sequence: TGTGCCAGCAGCGGGCCGGGACAAGCTAACTATGGCTACACCTTC. Protein product: CASSGPGQANYGYTF. This chain links TRBV5-8 with TRBJ1-2; a possible D gene is TRBD1 (6 bases). CDR1 is SGHTS and CDR2 is YDEGEE in the germline V gene. This CDR3 is built from 15 residues. V lost 4 bases to trimming and J lost 0 bases, with 13 bases between them.

The chain combines TRBV24-1 with TRBJ1-5, with no clear D. Germline V gene sequence: CDR1 KGHDR, CDR2 SFDVKD. The CDR3 is 17 residues long. V dropped 4 bases and J dropped 4 bases, with 19 bases sitting between them. The CDR3 DNA follows: TGTGCCACCAGTGACGCTGCTGGACTGGGAGGGAATCAGCCCCAGCATTTT. This translates into CATSDAAGLGGNQPQHF.

The V call is TRBV28, the J call TRBJ1-2, with TRBD1 matching over 7 bases. J lost 4 bases, V lost 5 bases, and 4 bases had no gene match. Looked up from germline, CDR1 is MDHEN and CDR2 is SYDVKM. This CDR3 contains 13 residues. The CDR3 bases are TGTGCCAGCAGTCTCCGGGACAGCTATGGCTACACCTTC. Its protein is CASSLRDSYGYTF.